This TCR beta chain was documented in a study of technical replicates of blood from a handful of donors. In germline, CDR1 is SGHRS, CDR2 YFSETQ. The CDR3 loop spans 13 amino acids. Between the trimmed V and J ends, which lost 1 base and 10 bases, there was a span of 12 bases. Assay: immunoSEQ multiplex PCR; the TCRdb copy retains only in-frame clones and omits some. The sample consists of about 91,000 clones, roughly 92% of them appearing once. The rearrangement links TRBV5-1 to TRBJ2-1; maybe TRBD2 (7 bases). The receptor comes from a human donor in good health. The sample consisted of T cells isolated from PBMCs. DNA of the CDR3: TGCGCCAGCAGCTTGCTAGGGGGGGTAGAGCAGTTCTTC. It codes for CASSLLGGVEQFF. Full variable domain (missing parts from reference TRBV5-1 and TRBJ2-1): KAGVTQTPRYLIKTRGQQVTLSCSPISGHRSVSWYQQTPGQGLQFLFEYFSETQRNKGNFPGRFSGRQFSNSRSEMNVSTLELGDSALYLCASSLLGGVEQFFGPGTRLTVL.